The 15 T cell receptor beta chains listed next were all sequenced from one sample in a study of glioma-infiltrating T cells after dendritic cell vaccination listed by TCRdb under 2016. Explained via the paper, the time point label denotes: after dendritic cell vaccination, including at tumor progression/relapse. Library method: the immunoSEQ multiplex PCR assay. TCRdb obtained this table from immuneACCESS and retained in-frame rearrangements with V and J assigned. These tables miss some clones; where compared with another copy, unresolved V genes account for less than half of the shortfall, and the remainder is unexplained. Here the sample has about 46,000 clones; 70% to 90% occur a single time. The biggest ten clones account for 5.3% of the sample. The specimen comprised blood, sampled after dendritic cell vaccination. These receptors came from a human donor with glioblastoma.

This rearrangement joins TRBV7-9 to TRBJ1-1; 8 bases are shared with TRBD1. The CDR3 has 14 amino acids. CDR1 is SEHNR and CDR2 is FQNEAQ in the germline V gene (reference sequence). Trimming took 4 bases from V and 1 from J; bases not matched to a gene: 2. CDR3 sequence: CASSYTGGNTEAFF. The CDR3 coding sequence is TGTGCCAGCAGCTACACAGGGGGGAACACTGAAGCTTTCTTT.

V usage is TRBV7-8 and J usage is TRBJ1-2; no clear D gene. The ends were cut back, 3 bases at V and 6 bases at J, with 14 bases in the middle. The CDR3 is made up of 14 amino acids. Germline V gene lookup returns CDR1 SGHVS and CDR2 FQNEAQ. For the CDR3, the DNA is TGTGCCAGCAGCTTTCGTCATCCGAGGGATGGCTACACCTTC. This sequence encodes CASSFRHPRDGYTF.

CDR3: CASSQGLTNEKLFF. The CDR3 nucleotides read TGTGCCAGCAGCCAGGGCTTGACTAATGAAAAACTGTTTTTT. This sequence joins TRBV5-5 and TRBJ1-4, with a tentative D call TRBD1 (5 bases). Germline CDR1 reads SGHKS; CDR2 reads YYEKEE (reference sequence). The CDR3 has 14 amino acids. Trimming took off 4 bases at V and 2 bases at J, with 9 bases between the two ends.

The rearrangement joins TRBV19 to TRBJ2-1; no firm D call. Trimming took off 1 base at V and 6 bases at J, with 10 bases between the two ends. The CDR3 is 14 amino acids. Germline V gene lookup returns CDR1 LNHDA and CDR2 SQIVND (reference sequence). The CDR3 loop is CASSIVRGLNEQFF. The CDR3 region has the DNA TGTGCCAGTAGTATAGTTCGTGGGCTCAATGAGCAGTTCTTC.

CDR3 loop: CASSPGLAGVNEQFF. The CDR3 region has the DNA TGTGCCAGCAGCCCGGGACTAGCGGGAGTCAATGAGCAGTTCTTC. This chain connects TRBV14 to TRBJ2-1, with TRBD2 matching 14 bases. The germline V gene has CDR1 SGHDN and CDR2 FVKESK. The CDR3 extends over 15 amino acids. The trim removed 4 bases at V and 6 bases at J, leaving 2 bases unmatched.

The chain uses TRBV27 and TRBJ2-3; D is possibly TRBD1 (5 bases). From germline, CDR1 is MNHEY and CDR2 SMNVEV (reference sequence). Trimming removed 0 bases at V and 0 bases at J, with 10 bases between. This CDR3 contains 16 residues. DNA of the CDR3: TGTGCCAGCAGTTTATCGAGACAGATAAGCACAGATACGCAGTATTTT. Protein product: CASSLSRQISTDTQYF.

DNA of the CDR3: TGTGCCAGCAGATCCGGTGAAATTACTGAAGCTTTCTTT. It codes for CASRSGEITEAFF. The rearrangement uses TRBV7-9 and TRBJ1-1, with D unresolved. The CDR3 totals 13 residues. Trimming shortened V by 6 bases and J by 5 bases, and 13 bases separated the two germline ends. The germline CDR1 and CDR2 sequences are SEHNR and FQNEAQ (reference sequence).

The chain joins TRBV18 to TRBJ2-7; the D gene is possibly TRBD1 (6 bases). V was trimmed by 3 bases and J by 6 bases, leaving 15 bases between them. Germline-derived CDR1 and CDR2 are KGHSH and LQKENI. The CDR3 is made up of 14 amino acids. The CDR3 DNA sequence: TGTGCCAGCTCACCTTTGGCAGGGGCAGGCGAGCAGTACTTC. It translates to CASSPLAGAGEQYF.

The genes are TRBV27 and TRBJ1-5; D is uncertain. From germline, CDR1 is MNHEY and CDR2 SMNVEV (reference sequence). The CDR3 runs 13 residues. Trimming shortened V by 3 bases and J by 5 bases, and 8 bases separated the two germline ends. The CDR3 reads CASSFSEYQPQHF. The CDR3 DNA sequence: TGTGCCAGCAGTTTTTCGGAGTATCAGCCCCAGCATTTT.

The chain couples TRBV14 to TRBJ2-1; TRBD2 matches at 8 bases. J lost 2 bases, V lost 5 bases, and 2 bases had no gene match. This CDR3 is built from 14 residues. Germline V gene lookup returns CDR1 SGHDN and CDR2 FVKESK. For the CDR3, the DNA is TGTGCCAGCAGCACAGCGGGAGCCTACAATGAGCAGTTCTTC. Protein product: CASSTAGAYNEQFF. The complete variable domain, with remaining parts taken from reference TRBV14 and TRBJ2-1, reads EAGVTQFPSHSVIEKGQTVTLRCDPISGHDNLYWYRRVMGKEIKFLLHFVKESKQDESGMPNNRFLAERTGGTYSTLKVQPAELEDSGVYFCASSTAGAYNEQFFGPGTRLTVL.

The chain recombines TRBV10-3 with TRBJ2-2; 15 nucleotides line up with TRBD2. Germline V gives CDR1 ENHRY, CDR2 SYGVKD. The J segment lost 7 bases and the V segment lost 5 bases, leaving 8 bases of the junction unmatched. The CDR3 covers 17 residues. CDR3: CAISPGTSGGTLGELFF. CDR3 sequence (DNA): TGTGCCATCAGTCCCGGGACTAGCGGGGGGACGCTCGGGGAGCTGTTTTTT.

The chain employs TRBV10-3 and TRBJ2-3; TRBD2 might be the D (6 bases). Trimming stripped 7 bases from V and 4 bases from J, with 9 bases between. Germline V gene data show CDR1 as ENHRY and CDR2 as SYGVKD. CDR3 length: 12 residues. CDR3 in amino acids: CAIMGEADTQYF. For the CDR3, the DNA is TGTGCCATCATGGGGGAGGCAGATACGCAGTATTTT.

V and J are TRBV29-1 and TRBJ1-6, with a tentative D call TRBD1 (6 bases). The CDR3 runs 13 residues. Germline CDR1 reads SQVTM; CDR2 reads ANQGSEA. V was shortened by 8 bases and J by 7 bases, with 15 bases between the two germline ends. CDR3 DNA sequence: TGCAGCCAACGTCAGGGGCCAAATTCACCCCTCCACTTT. This gives the protein CSQRQGPNSPLHF.

CDR3 residues: CASSTWTGKDYNEQFF. DNA for the CDR3: TGTGCCAGCAGCACGTGGACAGGAAAAGATTACAATGAGCAGTTCTTC. This chain joins TRBV7-9 and TRBJ2-1, with TRBD1 matching 7 bases. The length of the CDR3 is 16 residues. The J segment lost 4 bases and the V segment lost 5 bases, leaving 11 bases of the junction unmatched. In germline, CDR1 is SEHNR, CDR2 FQNEAQ (reference sequence).

This sequence joins TRBV5-1 and TRBJ2-1; TRBD1 aligns across 7 bases. CDR1 is SGHRS and CDR2 is YFSETQ in the germline V gene. Trimming cost V 0 bases and J 6 bases; bases outside gene matches: 3. The CDR3 has 14 residues. The CDR3 sequence is CASSLGQGSNEQFF. The CDR3 DNA sequence: TGCGCCAGCAGCTTGGGACAGGGCTCCAATGAGCAGTTCTTC.